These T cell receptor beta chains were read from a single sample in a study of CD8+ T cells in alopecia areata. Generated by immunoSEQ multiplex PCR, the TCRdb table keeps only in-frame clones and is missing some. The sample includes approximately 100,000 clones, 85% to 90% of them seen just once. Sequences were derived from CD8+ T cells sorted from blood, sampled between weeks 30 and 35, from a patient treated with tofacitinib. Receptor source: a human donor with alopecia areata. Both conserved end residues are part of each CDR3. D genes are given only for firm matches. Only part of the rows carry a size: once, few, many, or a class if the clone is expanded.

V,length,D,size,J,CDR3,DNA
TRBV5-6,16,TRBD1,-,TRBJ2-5,CASSAEGQVFQETQYF,TGTGCCAGCAGCGCCGAAGGACAGGTTTTTCAAGAGACCCAGTACTTC
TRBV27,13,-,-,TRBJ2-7,CASIPPQGDEQYF,TGTGCCAGCATCCCCCCCCAGGGAGACGAGCAGTACTTC
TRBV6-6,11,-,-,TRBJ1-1,CASSLATEAFF,TGTGCCAGCAGTCTAGCCACTGAAGCTTTCTTT
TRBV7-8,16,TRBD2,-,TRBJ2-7,CASSLIGRTSGAEQYF,TGTGCCAGCAGCTTAATCGGTCGGACTAGCGGGGCCGAGCAGTACTTC
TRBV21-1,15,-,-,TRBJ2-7,CASSNMINPDYEQYF,TGTGCCAGCAGCAATATGATCAACCCAGACTACGAGCAGTACTTC
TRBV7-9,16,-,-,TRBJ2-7,CASSRGGWGSSYEQYF,TGTGCCAGCAGCCGTGGAGGGTGGGGGAGCTCCTACGAGCAGTACTTC
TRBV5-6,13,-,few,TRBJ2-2,CASSRLATGELFF,TGTGCCAGCAGCCGACTGGCAACCGGGGAGCTGTTTTTT
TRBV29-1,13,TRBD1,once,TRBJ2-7,CSVPGQSFYEQYF,TGCAGCGTACCGGGACAGAGCTTCTACGAGCAGTACTTC
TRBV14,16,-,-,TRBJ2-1,CASSHSTGGRNNEQFF,TGTGCCAGCAGCCACTCCACGGGGGGCCGTAACAATGAGCAGTTCTTC
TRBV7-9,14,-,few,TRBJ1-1,CASSFVGQITEAFF,TGTGCCAGCAGCTTTGTCGGACAGATCACTGAAGCTTTCTTT
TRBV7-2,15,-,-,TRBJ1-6,CASSLTAGTDSPLHF,TGTGCCAGCAGCTTAACGGCGGGAACCGATTCACCCCTCCACTTT
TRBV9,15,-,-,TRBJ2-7,CASSVEDSRAYEQYF,TGTGCCAGCAGCGTAGAGGACAGCAGGGCCTACGAGCAGTACTTC
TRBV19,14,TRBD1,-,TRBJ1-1,CASSIEGRGPEAFF,TGTGCCAGTAGTATCGAGGGCAGGGGGCCTGAAGCTTTCTTT
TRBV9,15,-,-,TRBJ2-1,CASSVGGPSYNEQFF,TGTGCCAGCAGCGTAGGGGGACCTTCCTACAATGAGCAGTTCTTC
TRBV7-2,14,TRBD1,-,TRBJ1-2,CASSRGQGNYGYTF,TGTGCCAGCAGCCGGGGACAGGGAAATTATGGCTACACCTTC
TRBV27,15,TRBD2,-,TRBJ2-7,CASSLLAGGSYEQYF,TGTGCCAGCAGTTTACTAGCGGGAGGTTCCTACGAGCAGTACTTC
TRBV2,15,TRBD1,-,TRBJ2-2,CASSPGQGGNGELFF,TGTGCCAGCAGTCCGGGACAGGGTGGCAACGGGGAGCTGTTTTTT
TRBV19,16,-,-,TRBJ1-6,CASSWTSDSPNSPLHF,TGTGCCAGTAGTTGGACCTCCGACAGTCCTAATTCACCCCTCCACTTT
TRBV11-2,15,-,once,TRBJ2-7,CASSLEAGPSYEQYF,TGTGCCAGCAGCTTAGAAGCAGGGCCCTCCTACGAGCAGTACTTC
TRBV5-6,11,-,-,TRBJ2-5,CASSHQETQYF,TGTGCCAGCAGTCACCAAGAGACCCAGTACTTC
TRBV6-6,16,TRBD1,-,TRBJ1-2,CASSYRDSGLGAGYTF,TGTGCCAGCAGTTACCGGGACAGTGGCTTAGGGGCTGGCTACACCTTC
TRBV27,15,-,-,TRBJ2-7,CASSPTLGGRYEQYF,TGTGCCAGCAGCCCCACCCTGGGCGGCCGATACGAGCAGTACTTC
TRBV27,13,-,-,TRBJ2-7,CASRALGNYEQYF,TGTGCCAGCAGAGCGCTCGGGAACTACGAGCAGTACTTC
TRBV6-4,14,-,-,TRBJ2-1,CASSVDSGDNEQFF,TGTGCCAGCAGTGTAGATAGCGGAGACAATGAGCAGTTCTTC
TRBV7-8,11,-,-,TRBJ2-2,CASSGSGELFF,TGTGCCAGCAGTGGGAGCGGGGAGCTGTTTTTT
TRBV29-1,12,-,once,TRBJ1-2,CSVEPGDYGYTF,TGCAGCGTTGAACCTGGTGACTATGGCTACACCTTC
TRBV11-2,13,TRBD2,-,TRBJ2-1,CASSQGTSFEQFF,TGTGCCAGCAGCCAAGGGACTAGCTTTGAGCAGTTCTTC
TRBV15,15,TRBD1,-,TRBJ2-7,CATSRGWDRGNEQYF,TGTGCCACCAGCAGAGGTTGGGACAGGGGCAACGAGCAGTACTTC
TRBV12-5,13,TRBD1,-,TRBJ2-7,CASGPPGTAPQYF,TGTGCTAGTGGTCCTCCCGGGACAGCCCCGCAGTACTTC
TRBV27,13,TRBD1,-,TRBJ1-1,CASSPADRGEAFF,TGTGCCAGCAGTCCAGCCGACAGGGGTGAAGCTTTCTTT
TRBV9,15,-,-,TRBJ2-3,CASSEGRGITDTQYF,TGTGCCAGCAGCGAGGGACGGGGGATCACAGATACGCAGTATTTT
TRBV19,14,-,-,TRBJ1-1,CASSIEGRGPEAFF,TGTGCCAGTAGTATTGAGGGCAGGGGCCCTGAAGCTTTCTTT
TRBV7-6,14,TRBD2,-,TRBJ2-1,CASSSAGGYNEQFF,TGTGCCAGCAGCTCCGCGGGGGGTTACAATGAGCAGTTCTTC
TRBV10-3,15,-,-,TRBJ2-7,CAISDRAHGRYEQYF,TGTGCCATCAGTGACCGGGCCCACGGCCGCTACGAGCAGTACTTC
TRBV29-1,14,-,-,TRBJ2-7,CSVEENNRETEQYF,TGCAGCGTTGAAGAAAACAACAGGGAAACCGAGCAGTACTTC
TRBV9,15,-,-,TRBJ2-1,CASSVGAGSYNEQFF,TGTGCCAGCAGCGTAGGGGCAGGGAGCTACAATGAGCAGTTCTTC
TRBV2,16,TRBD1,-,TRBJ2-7,CASNLDLDRGRGEQYF,TGTGCCAGCAACCTTGACCTAGACAGGGGAAGAGGGGAGCAGTACTTC
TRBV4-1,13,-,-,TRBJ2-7,CASSNRLSYEQYF,TGCGCCAGCAGCAACCGCCTCTCCTACGAGCAGTACTTC
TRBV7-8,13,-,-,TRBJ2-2,CASSRDNTGELFF,TGTGCCAGCAGCCGAGATAACACCGGGGAGCTGTTTTTT
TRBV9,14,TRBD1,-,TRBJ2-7,CASSSRTGYYEQYF,TGTGCCAGCAGCTCCAGGACAGGTTACTACGAGCAGTACTTC
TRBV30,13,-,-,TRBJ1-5,CAWSEGLGQPQHF,TGTGCCTGGAGTGAGGGCTTGGGTCAGCCCCAGCATTTT
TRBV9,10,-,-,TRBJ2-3,CASGGDTQYF,TGTGCCAGCGGGGGGGATACGCAGTATTTT
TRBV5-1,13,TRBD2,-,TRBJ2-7,CASRLAETYEQYF,TGCGCCAGCAGACTAGCGGAAACCTACGAGCAGTACTTC
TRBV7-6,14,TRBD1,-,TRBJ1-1,CASSLRTGGTEAFF,TGTGCCAGCAGCTTACGGACAGGGGGCACTGAAGCTTTCTTT
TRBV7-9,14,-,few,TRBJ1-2,CASSSVRSWTSHTF,TGTGCCAGCAGCTCAGTGAGATCCTGGACAAGTCATACCTTC
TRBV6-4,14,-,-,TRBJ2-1,CASSEGGLYNEQFF,TGTGCCAGCAGTGAAGGGGGGCTCTACAATGAGCAGTTCTTC
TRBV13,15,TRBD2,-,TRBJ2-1,CASSLKNGGYNEQFF,TGTGCCAGCAGCTTGAAGAACGGGGGGTACAATGAGCAGTTCTTC
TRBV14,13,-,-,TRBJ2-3,CASSHAGADTQYF,TGTGCCAGCAGCCACGCGGGGGCCGATACGCAGTATTTT
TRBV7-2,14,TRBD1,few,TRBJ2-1,CASSPGQGYNEQFF,TGTGCCAGCAGCCCGGGACAGGGATACAATGAGCAGTTCTTC
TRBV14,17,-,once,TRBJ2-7,CASSQERLEGWGYEQYF,TGTGCCAGCAGCCAAGAGAGGCTGGAGGGGTGGGGCTACGAGCAGTACTTC
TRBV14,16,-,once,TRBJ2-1,CASSLWVQPPYNEQFF,TGTGCCAGCAGCCTCTGGGTACAGCCCCCCTACAATGAGCAGTTCTTC
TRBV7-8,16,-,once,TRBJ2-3,CASNYGGISGSDTQYF,TGTGCCAGCAATTATGGGGGAATTAGCGGCTCAGATACGCAGTATTTT
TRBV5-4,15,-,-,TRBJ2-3,CASSVGYSGEDTQYF,TGTGCCAGCAGCGTTGGATACTCTGGGGAAGATACGCAGTATTTT
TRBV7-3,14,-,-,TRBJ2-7,CASSLTPGDYEQYF,TGTGCCAGCAGCTTAACTCCAGGGGACTACGAGCAGTACTTC
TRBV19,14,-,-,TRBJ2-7,CASSHTTGHYEQYF,TGTGCCAGTAGTCATACGACCGGGCACTACGAGCAGTACTTC
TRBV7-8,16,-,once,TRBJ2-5,CASSFFSRDAKETQYF,TGTGCCAGCAGCTTCTTTTCCCGGGACGCAAAAGAGACCCAGTACTTC
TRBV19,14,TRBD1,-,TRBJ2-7,CASSIPGGGYEQYF,TGTGCCAGTAGCATCCCAGGGGGCGGCTACGAGCAGTACTTC
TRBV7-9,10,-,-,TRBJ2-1,CATQTSFQFF,TGTGCTACCCAAACGAGTTTTCAGTTCTTC
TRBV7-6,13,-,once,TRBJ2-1,CASSAGTPNEQFF,TGTGCCAGCAGCGCCGGGACACCAAATGAGCAGTTCTTC
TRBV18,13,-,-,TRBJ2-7,CASSAKGPYEQYF,TGTGCCAGCTCGGCCAAGGGGCCCTACGAGCAGTACTTC